A selection of T cell receptor beta chains follows, all from one sample in a study of Ad26.COV2.S vaccination and SARS-CoV-2 variants. TCRdb's copy holds only in-frame clones and misses some; the assay was immunoSEQ multiplex PCR. The table shows roughly 300,000 clones, with around 90% occurring only once. The specimen was peripheral blood, collected in a trial of Ad26.COV2.S vaccine versus placebo. These receptors all come from a person aged 18-60 years who received the Ad26.COV2.S COVID-19 vaccine or a placebo. Both conserved end residues are part of each CDR3. A D gene is named only where the DNA matches it firmly. Some rows have no size entry. The others give once, few or many, or a class for an expanded clone.

>TRBD1|NA|TRBJ2-7|TRBV6-5
TGTGCCAGCAGTTACGCCCGGGACAGTTCCTACGAGCAGTACTTC
CASSYARDSSYEQYF
>TRBD1|NA|TRBJ2-1|TRBV7-9
TGTGCCAGCAGCTATACAGGGGGCGTCTTAGAAGGTTACAATGAGCAGTTCTTC
CASSYTGGVLEGYNEQFF
>NA|NA|TRBJ1-5|TRBV7-2
TGTGCCAGCAGCTTAGCCTCGGGGGGTCGAAGCAATCAGCCCCAGCATTTT
CASSLASGGRSNQPQHF
>NA|NA|TRBJ2-1|TRBV30
TGTGCCTGGAGTGTACGACAGTACAATGAGCAGTTCTTC
CAWSVRQYNEQFF
>NA|few|TRBJ2-7|TRBV6-5
TGTGCCAGCAGTTACTTCTCAGGTTCCTACGAGCAGTACTTC
CASSYFSGSYEQYF
>TRBD1|NA|TRBJ1-6|TRBV10-3
TGTGCCATCAGTGAGTCGGACAGGGATTTCAACTCACCCCTCCACTTT
CAISESDRDFNSPLHF
>TRBD2|NA|TRBJ2-7|TRBV7-6
TGTGCCAGCAGCTTAGGAGTTGGGGGGGGAACCTACGAGCAGTACTTC
CASSLGVGGGTYEQYF
>NA|NA|TRBJ1-1|TRBV3-1/TRBV3-2
TGTGCCAGCAGCCAAGATCGGGACCTCTTTGGCACTGAAGCTTTCTTT
CASSQDRDLFGTEAFF
>NA|NA|TRBJ1-3|TRBV2
TGTGCCAGCAGTGTGAGTTTTAACTCTGGAAACACCATATATTTT
CASSVSFNSGNTIYF
>NA|NA|TRBJ2-7|TRBV5-1
TGCGCCAGCAGCTTCTCGTTAGACTACGAGCAGTACTTC
CASSFSLDYEQYF
>TRBD2|NA|TRBJ2-2|TRBV2
TGTGCCAGCACCTTGACTAGCGGGGGAAACGGGGAGCTGTTTTTT
CASTLTSGGNGELFF
>TRBD2|once|TRBJ2-1|TRBV25-1
TGTGCCAGCACCCAAAGACTAGCGGCCAGGGAGCAGTTCTTC
CASTQRLAAREQFF
>NA|NA|TRBJ1-5|TRBV7-6
TGTGCCAGCAGCTTCAACAGGAATCAGCCCCAGCATTTT
CASSFNRNQPQHF
>NA|NA|TRBJ1-5|TRBV24-1
TGTGCCACCAGTGTTGGTTTCCTCAATCAGCCCCAGCATTTT
CATSVGFLNQPQHF
>NA|NA|TRBJ1-1|TRBV19
TGTGCCAGTAGTGCGCAAGGACATACGAACACTGAAGCTTTCTTT
CASSAQGHTNTEAFF
>TRBD1|NA|TRBJ2-7|TRBV7-2
TGTGCCAGCAGCTTAATGGGGACAGTTCCCGAGCAGTACTTC
CASSLMGTVPEQYF
>TRBD1|NA|TRBJ1-2|TRBV9
TGTGCCAGCAGCGTGTTGGGGACAGGGCCTGGGGGCTACACCTTC
CASSVLGTGPGGYTF
>TRBD2|NA|TRBJ2-1|TRBV5-6
TGTGCCAGCAGCCGCCGGGACTACTACAATGAGCAGTTCTTC
CASSRRDYYNEQFF
>NA|NA|TRBJ1-2|TRBV10-3
TGTGCCATCACTGCAGATAACTATGGCTACACCTTC
CAITADNYGYTF
>TRBD2|NA|TRBJ2-1|TRBV7-9
TGTGCCAGCAGCCTTAGCGGGGGAGGCTCCTACAATGAGCAGTTCTTC
CASSLSGGGSYNEQFF
>NA|NA|TRBJ1-4|TRBV9
TGTGCCAGCAGCGTAACCCCTGTTGCAACTAATGAAAAACTGTTTTTT
CASSVTPVATNEKLFF
>TRBD1|once|TRBJ2-7|TRBV13
TGTGCCAGCAGCTTAATAGGGACAGGGGGTTACGAGCAGTACTTC
CASSLIGTGGYEQYF
>NA|NA|TRBJ2-1|TRBV7-9
TGTGCCAGCAGCCGCGGGGAGAGCTCCTACAATGAGCAGTTCTTC
CASSRGESSYNEQFF
>NA|NA|TRBJ1-4|TRBV19
TGTGCCAGTACCGGGGCAACTAATGAAAAACTGTTTTTT
CASTGATNEKLFF
>TRBD1|NA|TRBJ2-7|TRBV29-1
TGCAGCGTGGGACAGGGGGAGCAGTACTTC
CSVGQGEQYF
>NA|once|TRBJ2-7|TRBV28
TGTGCCAGCAGTTTGGGTCCAAGTTTCTACGAGCAGTACTTC
CASSLGPSFYEQYF
>NA|NA|TRBJ2-4|TRBV5-6
TGTGCCAGCAGCCCCGTCAGGGTTATGTACTTC
CASSPVRVMYF
>NA|NA|TRBJ1-4|TRBV30
TGTGCCTGGAGTGCTTACAGGGTGCAAGAAAAACTGTTTTTT
CAWSAYRVQEKLFF
>TRBD1|NA|TRBJ2-7|TRBV4-1
TGCGCCAGCAGCCGCCCTGACAGGGGGCTCTACGAGCAGTACTTC
CASSRPDRGLYEQYF
>NA|NA|TRBJ2-2|TRBV15
TGTGCCACCAGCAGAGCGGGCCCCGGGGAGCTGTTTTTT
CATSRAGPGELFF
>TRBD1|NA|TRBJ1-6|TRBV27
TGTGCCAGCAGTCGATCAGGGGGCTGGAATTCACCCCTCCACTTT
CASSRSGGWNSPLHF
>TRBD1|NA|TRBJ2-5|TRBV19
TGTGCCAGTAGTATTTATCAGGGGGCAGGGGAGACCCAGTACTTC
CASSIYQGAGETQYF
>TRBD1|NA|TRBJ1-2|TRBV7-6
TGTGCCAGCAGCTTAGAACAGGGGGCGCTGTTTAGCTATGGCTACACCTTC
CASSLEQGALFSYGYTF
>NA|NA|TRBJ1-2|TRBV30
TGTGCCTGGAGCGTATGGCGTGCTAACTATGGCTACACCTTC
CAWSVWRANYGYTF
>NA|NA|TRBJ2-7|TRBV2
TGTGCCAGCATACAAGGCTACGAGCAGTACTTC
CASIQGYEQYF
>TRBD2|NA|TRBJ2-1|TRBV5-4
TGTGCCAGCAGCCTAAGACTAGCGGGGGGGAATAGCTATGAGCAGTTCTTC
CASSLRLAGGNSYEQFF
>NA|NA|TRBJ1-3|TRBV5-6
TGTGCCAGCAGCTTATCCACCGGCGTCTCTGGAAACACCATATATTTT
CASSLSTGVSGNTIYF
>NA|NA|TRBJ2-2|TRBV7-2
TGTGCCAGCAGCTTACTGGAGGGGAGGTTCACCGGGGAGCTGTTTTTT
CASSLLEGRFTGELFF
>NA|NA|TRBJ2-1|TRBV19
TGTGCCAGCGGGGATTGGTCCTACAATGAGCAGTTCTTC
CASGDWSYNEQFF
>TRBD1|NA|TRBJ2-7|TRBV19
TGTGCCAGTAGTATTTACAGGGGGCCCTACGAGCAGTACTTC
CASSIYRGPYEQYF
>NA|NA|TRBJ2-2|TRBV9
TGTGCCAGCAGCCCAAGACATGCGAACACCGGGGAGCTGTTTTTT
CASSPRHANTGELFF
>NA|NA|TRBJ1-6|TRBV5-6
TGTGCCAGCAGCTTATGGTCTGGGGCCGGTAATTCACCCCTCCACTTT
CASSLWSGAGNSPLHF
>NA|NA|TRBJ2-7|TRBV28
TGTGCCAGTGTTGCCGGGATAAGCTACCACGAGCAGTACTTC
CASVAGISYHEQYF